These 32 T cell receptor beta chains share one sample of origin, sequenced in a study of OX40 agonist ivuxolimab in advanced cancers. Assay: immunoSEQ multiplex PCR; the TCRdb copy retains only in-frame clones and omits some. The data contain about 73,000 clones, about nine tenths of them seen just once; the ten biggest clones take up 9.5% to 13%. The sample here was CD4+ or CD8+ T cells sorted from blood, taken in a trial of the OX40 agonist ivuxolimab. The source of these receptors is an adult with an advanced solid tumor such as melanoma, head and neck, liver or kidney cancer.

The rearrangement uses TRBV19 and TRBJ2-1; 8 nucleotides match TRBD2. The CDR3 covers 14 residues. The germline gives CDR1 LNHDA, CDR2 SQIVND (reference sequence). The trim removed 3 bases at V and 8 bases at J, leaving 6 bases unmatched. The CDR3 region has the DNA TGTGCCAGTAGTATTACGCGGGGGGCGCATGAGCAGTTCTTC. Translating it yields CASSITRGAHEQFF.

The chain joins TRBV7-2 to TRBJ2-5, with 11 bases that match TRBD1. Germline CDR1 reads SGHTA; CDR2 reads FQGNSA. With 8 bases clipped from V and 4 bases from J, the junction kept 3 bases outside the gene matches. There are 13 residues in the CDR3. In nucleotides, the CDR3 is TGTGCCAGCCGGGACAGGGGGAGAGAGACCCAGTACTTC. It codes for CASRDRGRETQYF. Based on the CDR3 plus reference TRBV7-2 and TRBJ2-5, the full variable domain is GAGVSQSPSNKVTEKGKDVELRCDPISGHTALYWYRQSLGQGLEFLIYFQGNSAPDKSGLPSDRFSAERTGGSVSTLTIQRTQQEDSAVYLCASRDRGRETQYFGPGTRLLVL.

The rearrangement joins TRBV29-1 to TRBJ2-2; D could derive from TRBD1 or TRBD2 (5 bases each). This CDR3 has 16 residues. CDR1 is SQVTM and CDR2 is ANQGSEA in the germline V gene. V lost 1 base and J 0 bases, leaving 12 bases between the germline ends. The CDR3 DNA reads as TGCAGCGTTGAAGGGGACGTCTACTCGAACACCGGGGAGCTGTTTTTT. It specifies CSVEGDVYSNTGELFF.

The V and J genes are TRBV6-6 and TRBJ1-1, with D tentatively TRBD1 (6 bases). The CDR3 sequence is 13 residues long. V was trimmed by 5 bases and J by 4 bases, leaving 11 bases between them. Germline CDR1 is MNHNY and CDR2 is SVGAGI (reference sequence). The DNA for the CDR3 is TGTGCCAGCAGTCAGAACAGGGTCACTGAAGCTTTCTTT. Protein sequence: CASSQNRVTEAFF.

The chain joins TRBV4-1 to TRBJ2-7; D is ambiguous. The CDR3 sequence is 13 residues long. Germline lookup yields CDR1 MGHRA and CDR2 YSYEKL. Trimming removed 1 base from V and 3 bases from J, with 7 bases in between. The chain's CDR3 is CASSQGIFYEQYF. Here the CDR3 DNA reads TGCGCCAGCAGCCAAGGGATTTTCTACGAGCAGTACTTC.

This clone was detected many times. The rearrangement links TRBV10-3 to TRBJ1-1, with D possibly being TRBD1 (5 bases). The CDR3 consists of 15 residues. V was cut by 10 bases and J by 2 bases, with 20 bases left in between. CDR1 is ENHRY, CDR2 SYGVKD, per germline. CDR3 amino acids: CATYASGADNTEAFF. The DNA of the CDR3 is TGTGCCACTTATGCATCTGGGGCGGATAACACTGAAGCTTTCTTT.

This clone was seen just once. The CDR3 loop reads CASSWAGADGDEQFF. CDR3 DNA sequence: TGCGCCAGCAGCTGGGCAGGGGCTGACGGCGATGAGCAGTTCTTC. This rearrangement joins TRBV5-1 to TRBJ2-1; D is perhaps TRBD1 (6 bases). The CDR3 length is 15 residues. Germline CDR1 SGHRS, CDR2 YFSETQ. V lost 3 bases, J lost 8 bases, and 18 bases lay in between.

CDR3 region: CASSSGLAGWEGGYNEQFF. In DNA form, the CDR3 reads TGTGCCAGCAGTTCCGGACTAGCGGGATGGGAGGGGGGCTACAATGAGCAGTTCTTC. The chain carries TRBV27 and TRBJ2-1; TRBD2 matches at 12 bases. CDR1 and CDR2 from the germline V gene are MNHEY and SMNVEV (reference sequence). Trimming cost V 4 bases and J 3 bases; bases outside gene matches: 13. The CDR3 length is 19 residues.

This chain connects TRBV2 to TRBJ2-5; D unresolved. Germline assignment: CDR1 SNHLY and CDR2 FYNNEI. This CDR3 is 12 amino acids long. Between the trimmed V and J ends, which lost 9 bases and 2 bases, there was a span of 10 bases. The CDR3 region has the DNA TGTGCCAGTATAGGGCGGCAAGAGACCCAGTACTTC. Its translation: CASIGRQETQYF.

The chain uses TRBV7-9 and TRBJ2-7; weak D call: TRBD1 (7 bases). The germline V and J ends were trimmed by 4 bases and 2 bases, with 15 bases remaining between them. The V gene's germline CDR1 is SEHNR and CDR2 FQNEAQ (reference sequence). The CDR3 is 15 amino acids. The chain's CDR3 is CASSSQTGTAYEQYF. CDR3 nucleotides: TGTGCCAGCAGCTCACAGACAGGGACTGCCTACGAGCAGTACTTC.

The chain has TRBV6-5 and TRBJ2-1; a weak D match, TRBD1 (5 bases). V lost 5 bases, J lost 9 bases, and 14 bases lay in between. From germline, CDR1 is MNHEY and CDR2 SVGAGI. The CDR3 runs 13 residues. Here the CDR3 DNA reads TGTGCCAGCAGTGACGACAGTCCCAGTGAGCAGTTCTTC. Translation gives CASSDDSPSEQFF.

V and J are TRBV4-1 and TRBJ2-3; D is unresolved. Germline CDR1 MGHRA, CDR2 YSYEKL. V lost 3 bases to trimming and J lost 1 base, with 11 bases between them. The CDR3 totals 15 residues. Here the CDR3 reads CASSHPPDGTDTQYF. The CDR3 nucleotides read TGCGCCAGCAGCCACCCGCCGGATGGCACAGATACGCAGTATTTT.

The V and J genes are TRBV7-8 and TRBJ1-6; unclear D gene. The CDR3 is 12 residues long. Looked up from germline, CDR1 is SGHVS and CDR2 is FQNEAQ. V lost 4 bases and J 7 bases, leaving 5 bases between the germline ends. The CDR3 DNA is TGTGCCAGCAGCTCCGGGAATTCACCCCTCCACTTT. Its protein product is CASSSGNSPLHF.

The CDR3 DNA reads TGTGCCAGCAGTCTAACTAGCGGAGCCTACGAGCAGTACTTC. Protein: CASSLTSGAYEQYF. The chain combines TRBV28 with TRBJ2-7, with 8 bases aligning to TRBD2. V lost 5 bases to trimming and J lost 2 bases; unmatched junction nucleotides: 5. Germline lookup yields CDR1 MDHEN and CDR2 SYDVKM. The CDR3 length is 14 residues.

The chain carries TRBV7-9 and TRBJ2-5, with D perhaps TRBD2 (5 bases). The CDR3 loop spans 14 amino acids. Trimming left V 6 bases short and J 5 bases short, with 16 bases between. Germline V lookup: CDR1 SEHNR, CDR2 FQNEAQ (reference sequence). DNA of the CDR3: TGTGCCAGCAGGGTCAAAGGGAGAGATGAGACCCAGTACTTC. Its translation: CASRVKGRDETQYF.

J is TRBJ1-2 and V is TRBV6-1, with D tentatively TRBD1 (5 bases). V gave up 1 base and J gave up 4 bases, with 13 bases separating them. The CDR3 consists of 15 residues. CDR1 is MNHNS, CDR2 SASEGT, per germline. CDR3 protein: CASSEELGDLYGYTF. In nucleotides, the CDR3 is TGTGCCAGCAGTGAAGAGCTAGGGGACCTCTATGGCTACACCTTC.

V and J are TRBV21-1 and TRBJ2-1. TRBV21-1 corresponds to a pseudogene. This CDR3 region has 18 residues. The CDR3 bases are TGTGCCAGCAGCAACGAAGCCCCTCGGCTGCCGAACTACAATGAGCAGTTCTTC. Encoded protein: CASSNEAPRLPNYNEQFF.

The rearrangement uses TRBV11-2 and TRBJ2-7; no definite D call. Germline V gene sequence: CDR1 SGHAT, CDR2 FQNNGV. V gave up 3 bases and J gave up 5 bases, with 8 bases separating them. This CDR3 is built from 12 residues. The CDR3 protein is CASSFPTDEQYF. In DNA form, the CDR3 reads TGTGCCAGCAGCTTTCCGACCGACGAGCAGTACTTC.

The chain carries TRBV19 and TRBJ2-7; 8 bases line up with TRBD2. From germline, CDR1 is LNHDA and CDR2 SQIVND (reference sequence). This CDR3 comprises 14 residues. With 1 base clipped from V and 3 bases from J, the junction kept 2 bases outside the gene matches. The CDR3 region is CASSIVAGGYEQYF. The CDR3 DNA is TGTGCCAGTAGTATAGTTGCGGGGGGCTACGAGCAGTACTTC.

The V call is TRBV21-1, the J call TRBJ1-5. TRBV21-1 is a known pseudogene. CDR3 length: 18 amino acids. In DNA form, the CDR3 reads TGTGCCAGCAGCATGCTTGGAAGGAGGGGCTGTGGCAATCAGCCCCAGCATTTT. Its translation: CASSMLGRRGCGNQPQHF.

The chain combines TRBV2 with TRBJ2-7, with 9 nucleotides matching TRBD2. V shed 1 base, J shed 10 bases, and the junction held 2 bases outside the gene matches. The CDR3 length is 12 residues. CDR1 is SNHLY and CDR2 is FYNNEI in the germline V gene. CDR3 residues: CASSEGLAAQYF. Here the CDR3 DNA reads TGTGCCAGCAGTGAAGGACTAGCGGCTCAGTACTTC.

The rearrangement joins TRBV27 to TRBJ2-7; D not certain. V lost 4 bases and J 0 bases, leaving 10 bases between the germline ends. Germline V gene data show CDR1 as MNHEY and CDR2 as SMNVEV (reference sequence). The CDR3 is made up of 14 amino acids. CDR3 DNA sequence: TGTGCCAGCAGTTCTTGGACGATCTCCTACGAGCAGTACTTC. As protein: CASSSWTISYEQYF.

CDR3 nucleotide sequence: TGTGCCAGCAGTTTATGGAGAACCGGGGGTGAAGAGACCCAGTACTTC. Protein: CASSLWRTGGEETQYF. The J gene is TRBJ2-5, the V gene TRBV28; TRBD2 might be the D (6 bases). V lost 0 bases and J lost 3, with 14 bases in between. CDR3 length: 16 amino acids. Looked up from germline, CDR1 is MDHEN and CDR2 is SYDVKM.

This clone was seen more than once but under ten times. The rearrangement uses TRBV18 and TRBJ1-2, with D hard to call. Germline lookup yields CDR1 KGHSH and CDR2 LQKENI. The CDR3 loop spans 12 amino acids. The ends were cut back, 2 bases at V and 1 base at J, with 2 bases in the middle. The CDR3 nucleotides read TGTGCCAGCTCACCAGATAACTATGGCTACACCTTC. It translates to CASSPDNYGYTF.

The chain links TRBV15 to TRBJ2-7; D gene uncertain. Germline values: CDR1 LNHNV, CDR2 YYDKDF (reference sequence). Trimming stripped 0 bases from V and 3 bases from J, with 12 bases between. This CDR3 is 15 amino acids long. CDR3 sequence (DNA): TGTGCCACCAGCAGAGATGGTGTCACTTACTACGAGCAGTACTTC. Translating it yields CATSRDGVTYYEQYF.

The V call is TRBV19, the J call TRBJ2-7; 7 bases map to TRBD1. J was trimmed by 3 bases and V by 3 bases; bases with no gene match: 2. From germline, CDR1 is LNHDA and CDR2 SQIVND (reference sequence). The CDR3 sequence is 13 residues long. The CDR3 is CASSIGTDYEQYF. The CDR3 DNA reads TGTGCCAGTAGTATCGGGACAGACTACGAGCAGTACTTC.

This chain uses TRBV28 with TRBJ2-7, with D perhaps assigned TRBD1 or TRBD2 (5 bases each). Deletions cut 8 bases from V and 3 bases from J, with 17 bases between. From germline, CDR1 is MDHEN and CDR2 SYDVKM. The CDR3 is made up of 14 amino acids. This CDR3 reads CASRKGRKGYEQYF. CDR3 sequence (DNA): TGTGCCAGCCGGAAGGGACGCAAGGGCTACGAGCAGTACTTC.

The chain is built from TRBV28 and TRBJ2-7; 11 nucleotides line up with TRBD2. From germline, CDR1 is MDHEN and CDR2 SYDVKM. The CDR3 is 16 amino acids. The V gene end was trimmed by 3 bases and the J gene end by 5 bases; junction bases not matched to a gene: 9. The CDR3 DNA reads TGTGCCAGCAGTTTGCCTACTAGCGGGGGCGGGAACGAGCAGTACTTC. It yields the protein CASSLPTSGGGNEQYF.

The chain employs TRBV7-9 and TRBJ1-2; D call uncertain. Germline values: CDR1 SEHNR, CDR2 FQNEAQ (reference sequence). Trimming pared 5 bases from V and 4 bases from J, leaving 20 bases between. There are 16 residues in the CDR3. The CDR3 region is CASSPLTKEYIYGYTF. Here the CDR3 DNA reads TGTGCCAGCAGCCCATTGACCAAGGAGTACATCTATGGCTACACCTTC. Full variable domain (outside the CDR3, taken from reference TRBV7-9 and TRBJ1-2): DTGVSQNPRHKITKRGQNVTFRCDPISEHNRLYWYRQTLGQGPEFLTYFQNEAQLEKSRLLSDRFSAERPKGSFSTLEIQRTEQGDSAMYLCASSPLTKEYIYGYTFGSGTRLTVV.

This sequence joins TRBV27 and TRBJ2-1, with D possibly matching TRBD2 (5 bases). Trimming pared 2 bases from V and 2 bases from J, leaving 13 bases between. The CDR3 is 16 amino acids. Per germline, CDR1 MNHEY and CDR2 SMNVEV (reference sequence). CDR3 nucleotides: TGTGCCAGCAGTTTAAAGAGCCGAGCGGCCTACAATGAGCAGTTCTTC. Residues: CASSLKSRAAYNEQFF.

The chain is built from TRBV11-1 and TRBJ1-1, with D perhaps matching TRBD1 (5 bases). Trimming removed 5 bases from V and 7 bases from J, with 17 bases in between. Germline assignment: CDR1 SGHAT and CDR2 FQDESV (reference sequence). The CDR3 is 14 residues long. CDR3 in amino acids: CASSASAGEIEAFF. In DNA, the CDR3 is TGTGCCAGCAGCGCTAGCGCGGGGGAGATTGAAGCTTTCTTT.

The chain uses TRBV7-9 and TRBJ2-3; D uncertain. CDR1 and CDR2 from the germline V gene are SEHNR and FQNEAQ (reference sequence). The CDR3 has 15 residues. The V gene lost 2 bases and the J gene lost 2 bases, with 11 bases spanning the gap. For the CDR3, the DNA is TGTGCCAGCAGCTTATCAGTAGCTCACACAGATACGCAGTATTTT. It translates to CASSLSVAHTDTQYF.